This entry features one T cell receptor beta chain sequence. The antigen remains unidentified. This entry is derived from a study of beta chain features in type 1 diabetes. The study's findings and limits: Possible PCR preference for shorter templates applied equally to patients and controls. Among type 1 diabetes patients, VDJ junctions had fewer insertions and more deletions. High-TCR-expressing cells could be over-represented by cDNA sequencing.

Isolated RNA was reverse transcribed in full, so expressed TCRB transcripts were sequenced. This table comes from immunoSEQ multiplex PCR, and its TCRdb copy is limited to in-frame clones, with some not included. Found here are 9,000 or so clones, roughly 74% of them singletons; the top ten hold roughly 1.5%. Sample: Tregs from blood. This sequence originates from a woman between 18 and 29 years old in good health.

CDR3 in amino acids: CASRLLRGAGDTQYF. CDR3 nucleotide sequence: TGTGCCAGCAGGCTATTGCGGGGGGCAGGTGATACGCAGTATTTT. The genes are TRBV6-5 and TRBJ2-3; TRBD2 aligns across 8 bases. The ends lost 6 bases at V and 6 bases at J; junction bases unmatched: 11. Germline CDR1 is MNHEY and CDR2 is SVGAGI. The CDR3 contains 15 residues.